A selection of T cell receptor beta chains follows, all from one sample in a study of TIL therapy for anti-PD-1-resistant metastatic lung cancer. Only in-frame clones appear in the TCRdb table, and some are missing; sequencing was by immunoSEQ multiplex PCR. The repertoire has 55,000 to 60,000 clones, about 73% of them found once; the top ten carry around 1.9%. The starting material was blood, obtained at baseline. The receptor source for this set is a person between 25 and 80 years old with non-small cell lung cancer. CDR3s include the opening cysteine and the closing phenylalanine or tryptophan. The D gene is left open where the match is weak. Size is omitted from some rows. Given values are once, few, many or a class for expanded clones.

j_call,v_call,clone_size,d_call,cdr3_nt,cdr3_aa
TRBJ1-4,TRBV5-4,-,TRBD1,TGTGCCAGCAGCCTCGGGCCGACAGGGCATAATGAAAAACTGTTTTTT,CASSLGPTGHNEKLFF
TRBJ1-1,TRBV30,-,-,TGTGCCTTTCCGGTTCGTGGGGAAGCTTTCTTT,CAFPVRGEAFF
TRBJ1-2,TRBV19,-,TRBD1,TGTGCCAGTAGTAGGGGGACAGGAGACTATGGCTACACCTTC,CASSRGTGDYGYTF
TRBJ2-7,TRBV5-6,-,TRBD1,TGTGCCAGCAGCTTCCCGGGACAGGTATCCTACGAGCAGTACTTC,CASSFPGQVSYEQYF
TRBJ2-7,TRBV5-1,-,TRBD1,TGCGCCAGCAGCTCGGGACAGGGCCCATTTGAGCAGTACTTC,CASSSGQGPFEQYF
TRBJ2-3,TRBV7-8,-,TRBD1,TGTGCCAGCAGCTTAGCAGGACAGGGGGCTGGAGATACGCAGTATTTT,CASSLAGQGAGDTQYF
TRBJ1-1,TRBV7-2,-,-,TGTGCCAGCAGCTTAGGGGGAGGGGGTGAAGCTTTCTTT,CASSLGGGGEAFF
TRBJ1-5,TRBV4-3,-,-,TGCGCCAGCAGCCCCTCGTTCGGACCAAATCAGCCCCAGCATTTT,CASSPSFGPNQPQHF
TRBJ1-5,TRBV9,few,-,TGTGCCAGCAGCCCCGGGGAGCCTAATAGCAATCAGCCCCAGCATTTT,CASSPGEPNSNQPQHF
TRBJ2-3,TRBV19,-,-,TGTGCCAGTAGTAGGGGGTACAGGGACGGCACAGATACGCAGTATTTT,CASSRGYRDGTDTQYF
TRBJ1-2,TRBV2,once,-,TGTGCCAGCAGCACCGGGAGGGACTATGGCTACACCTTC,CASSTGRDYGYTF
TRBJ1-2,TRBV7-3,-,TRBD1,TGTGCCAGCAAGGGACAGCCCTGGGGTGGCTACACCTTC,CASKGQPWGGYTF
TRBJ2-1,TRBV7-6,once,TRBD1,TGTGCCAGCAGCTTAATTACAGGGGTCATCAATGAGCAGTTCTTC,CASSLITGVINEQFF
TRBJ1-3,TRBV10-3,-,-,TGTGCCATCAGCCCGGTGAGCTCTGGAAACACCATATATTTT,CAISPVSSGNTIYF
TRBJ2-7,TRBV11-3,once,-,TGTGCCAGCAGCCCGAGGTTGACCTACGAGCAGTACTTC,CASSPRLTYEQYF
TRBJ2-1,TRBV6-5,-,-,TGTGCCAGCAGTTACTCGACAGACAATGAGCAGTTCTTC,CASSYSTDNEQFF
TRBJ1-4,TRBV28,-,-,TGTGCCAGCAGTCCACCGGACAGTACTAATGAAAAACTGTTTTTT,CASSPPDSTNEKLFF
TRBJ2-7,TRBV7-2,-,-,TGTGCCAGCAGCTTAGTAGGGGACGAGCAGTACTTC,CASSLVGDEQYF
TRBJ2-7,TRBV7-9,once,TRBD2,TGTGCCAGCAGCTTTGGGGGGGAGACCTACGAGCAGTACTTC,CASSFGGETYEQYF
TRBJ1-2,TRBV19,-,-,TGTGCCAGTAGTACTCCTCTCGGGAGTGGGGCTAACTATGGCTACACCTTC,CASSTPLGSGANYGYTF
TRBJ1-1,TRBV5-1,-,-,TGCGCCAGCAGCTCCTCCGCCTTTTTAGTGAACACTGAAGCTTTCTTT,CASSSSAFLVNTEAFF
TRBJ2-7,TRBV6-5,-,-,TGTGCCAGCAGGCATGAGTACGAGCAGTACTTC,CASRHEYEQYF
TRBJ1-4,TRBV15,-,-,TGTGCCACCAGCAGAGGGGACGGCATCCGTGGAGAAAAACTGTTTTTT,CATSRGDGIRGEKLFF
TRBJ2-3,TRBV7-2,-,-,TGTGCCAGCAGCCCCGCCCGGGACATAGATACGCAGTATTTT,CASSPARDIDTQYF
TRBJ2-2,TRBV27,-,-,TGTGCCAGCACTTCGAACACCGGGGAGCTGTTTTTT,CASTSNTGELFF
TRBJ1-1,TRBV7-9,-,-,TGTGCCAGCAGCTCCACCTCCAGGGCTCACCTGAACACTGAAGCTTTCTTT,CASSSTSRAHLNTEAFF
TRBJ1-5,TRBV4-1,-,-,TGCGCCAGCAGCCAAGATTGGATTGGTCGCAGGGGAAGACAGCCCCAGCATTTT,CASSQDWIGRRGRQPQHF
TRBJ2-1,TRBV29-1,once,TRBD1,TGCAGCGTTGTTTCCGGGACAGGGTACAATGAGCAGTTCTTC,CSVVSGTGYNEQFF
TRBJ2-1,TRBV7-2,-,TRBD2,TGTGCCAGCAGCTTTGGACTAGCGGGAATGTATGAGCAGTTCTTC,CASSFGLAGMYEQFF
TRBJ1-3,TRBV11-2,-,TRBD1,TGTGCCAGCAGCCTACTTGGGGACAGAAGGACTGGAAACACCATATATTTT,CASSLLGDRRTGNTIYF
TRBJ1-2,TRBV6-5,-,TRBD1,TGTGCCAGCAGAACCGGGACAGGTTCTAACTATGGCTACACCTTC,CASRTGTGSNYGYTF
TRBJ1-4,TRBV11-3,-,TRBD1,TGTGCCAGCAGCCATGACAGGGAAGGGCCAAAACTGTTTTTT,CASSHDREGPKLFF
TRBJ2-3,TRBV5-1,-,TRBD2,TGCGCCAGCAGCTGGTCACCCGGGACTAGCGGGACCACAGATACGCAGTATTTT,CASSWSPGTSGTTDTQYF
TRBJ2-1,TRBV28,-,TRBD2,TGTGCCAGCCGCCCGGGGGGGCCCGATGAGCAGTTCTTC,CASRPGGPDEQFF
TRBJ2-1,TRBV10-2,-,-,TGCGCCAGCAGAAGGGGACCCACGAACGGTGAGCAGTTCTTC,CASRRGPTNGEQFF
TRBJ2-5,TRBV29-1,-,-,TGCAGCGTTGTGCTAGCGTCTACCCCAGTGGAGACCCAGTACTTC,CSVVLASTPVETQYF
TRBJ2-3,TRBV4-3,-,-,TGCGCCAGCAGCCAAGATTATAGCCGGGGATCGAGCACAGATACGCAGTATTTT,CASSQDYSRGSSTDTQYF
TRBJ1-2,TRBV19,few,-,TGTGCCAGTACCATTGACAGTCCTAACTATGGCTACACCTTC,CASTIDSPNYGYTF
TRBJ2-7,TRBV5-4,-,-,TGTGCCAGCAGCTTTCAGGGAGAAAGGTACGAGCAGTACTTC,CASSFQGERYEQYF
TRBJ1-1,TRBV29-1,once,-,TGCAGCGTTGACGGGCAGACTGAAGCTTTCTTT,CSVDGQTEAFF
TRBJ2-7,TRBV14,-,-,TGTGCCAGCAGCCCAAACGGAGGAGGGACGCACCGATTC,CASSPNGGGTHRF
TRBJ1-1,TRBV12-5,-,-,TGTGCTAGTGGTTTGGAGGTGGGCACTGAAGCTTTCTTT,CASGLEVGTEAFF
TRBJ2-4,TRBV19,-,-,TGTGCCAGTAGTATGGGTCGCGTAGCCAAAAACATTCAGTACTTC,CASSMGRVAKNIQYF
TRBJ1-2,TRBV4-1,few,-,TGCGCCAGCAGCCAAGGAGGAAAATTTAACTATGGCTACACCTTC,CASSQGGKFNYGYTF
TRBJ1-4,TRBV5-1,-,-,TGCGCCAGCCGACCGAGACCAAATGAAAAACTGTTTTTT,CASRPRPNEKLFF
TRBJ1-5,TRBV19,few,-,TGTGCCAGTAGTATGGAGCGGTCGGGGTGGAATCAGCCCCAGCATTTT,CASSMERSGWNQPQHF
TRBJ1-1,TRBV19,-,-,TGTGCCAGTAGTGTCAAAGGGGACACTGAAGCTTTCTTT,CASSVKGDTEAFF
TRBJ2-3,TRBV9,-,-,TGTGCCAGCAGCGATTCGCCAGGCACAGATACGCAGTATTTT,CASSDSPGTDTQYF
TRBJ2-3,TRBV2,-,-,TGTGCCAGCAGTGATCAGTTCACAGATACGCAGTATTTT,CASSDQFTDTQYF
TRBJ2-5,TRBV6-6,-,-,TGTGCCAGCAGTTACGCTGATCGGGGAGAGACCCAGTACTTC,CASSYADRGETQYF